The next 19 T cell receptor beta chains were all read from a single sample in a study of T cell clones after liver transplantation. Here immunoSEQ multiplex PCR was the method, and the copy in TCRdb shows in-frame clones only, minus some. The sample comprises roughly 100,000 clones, about 80% of which are singletons, and about 2.8% rests with the top ten. The source material was CD4+ T cells from blood, sampled around 48 months after liver transplant. Receptor source: a human patient who received a liver transplant. Among the T cells, some may be from the graft donor.

J is TRBJ2-3 and V is TRBV5-1; no firm D call. The V gene lost 0 bases and the J gene lost 5 bases, with 10 bases spanning the gap. This CDR3 comprises 14 residues. Germline assignment: CDR1 SGHRS and CDR2 YFSETQ. The CDR3 is CASSLAKGLDTQYF. In DNA, the CDR3 is TGCGCCAGCAGCTTGGCTAAGGGCCTAGATACGCAGTATTTT.

This clone has just one count. This chain uses TRBV18 with TRBJ1-2; 9 bases agree with TRBD1. Germline V gene data show CDR1 as KGHSH and CDR2 as LQKENI. The CDR3 covers 20 residues. V lost 4 bases and J lost 2; bases outside the gene matches: 20. The CDR3: CASSLSIQGASGKGNYGYTF. The CDR3, as DNA: TGTGCCAGCTCACTCAGCATACAGGGGGCTTCGGGTAAAGGAAACTATGGCTACACCTTC.

This clone was seen a few times. DNA for the CDR3: TGTGCCAGTCAGGGGGGCGACGAGCAGTACTTC. Encoded protein: CASQGGDEQYF. The rearrangement uses TRBV6-6 and TRBJ2-7; D might be TRBD1 (7 bases). Trimming removed 9 bases from V and 5 bases from J, with 11 bases in between. Germline CDR1 reads MNHNY; CDR2 reads SVGAGI (reference sequence). The CDR3 totals 11 residues.

V is TRBV5-6 and J is TRBJ2-1, with TRBD1 identical over 9 bases. This CDR3 is built from 15 residues. The V segment lost 0 bases and the J segment 6 bases; nucleotides outside the gene matches: 4. CDR1 is SGHDT and CDR2 is YYEEEE in the germline V gene. The CDR3 region has the DNA TGTGCCAGCAGCTTGGCGGGACAGGGTGGCAATGAGCAGTTCTTC. The encoded protein is CASSLAGQGGNEQFF. The full variable domain, in which reference TRBV5-6 and TRBJ2-1 provide the parts outside the CDR3, is DAGVTQSPTHLIKTRGQQVTLRCSPKSGHDTVSWYQQALGQGPQFIFQYYEEEERQRGNFPDRFSGHQFPNYSSELNVNALLLGDSALYLCASSLAGQGGNEQFFGPGTRLTVL.

The J gene is TRBJ1-3, the V gene TRBV7-8, with 7 bases fitting TRBD1. There are 15 residues in the CDR3. Germline values: CDR1 SGHVS, CDR2 FQNEAQ. Trimming removed 8 bases from V and 0 bases from J; junction bases left unmatched: 7. CDR3 sequence (DNA): TGTGCCAGCGGGGGACAGCCCAGCTCTGGAAACACCATATATTTT. Amino acid sequence: CASGGQPSSGNTIYF.

This chain connects TRBV5-4 to TRBJ1-5; D is ambiguous. The CDR3 runs to 13 residues. Germline V CDR1 and CDR2: SGHNT, YYREEE (reference sequence). Trimming cost V 0 bases and J 4 bases, with 5 bases left between them. CDR3 coding DNA: TGTGCCAGCAGCTTGGATCAGAATCAGCCCCAGCATTTT. Residues: CASSLDQNQPQHF.

The J gene is TRBJ1-3, the V gene TRBV4-2, with TRBD1 as a possible D gene (6 bases). Germline CDR1 and CDR2: LGHNA and YNFKEQ. This CDR3 comprises 15 residues. With 2 bases removed from V and 4 bases from J, the gap between germline ends came to 12 bases. CDR3 sequence: CASSQSQGYGNTIYF. The DNA for the CDR3 is TGTGCCAGCAGCCAATCCCAGGGGTACGGAAACACCATATATTTT.

The CDR3 DNA sequence: TGTGCCAGCAGCTTAGGACGGGGGAACACTGAAGCTTTCTTT. As protein: CASSLGRGNTEAFF. V and J are TRBV7-3 and TRBJ1-1; no definite D call. This CDR3 contains 14 residues. The germline V gene has CDR1 SGHTA and CDR2 FQGTGA. Trimming took off 2 bases at V and 1 base at J, with 8 bases between the two ends.

This clone was observed a single time. The V gene is TRBV5-1, the J gene TRBJ2-3; 16 nucleotides line up with TRBD2. The CDR3 extends over 18 amino acids. Germline CDR1 SGHRS, CDR2 YFSETQ. The V and J ends lost 0 bases and 2 bases, in that order; junction bases with no gene match: 3. CDR3 amino acids: CASSLAGLAGGNTDTQYF. The CDR3 region has the DNA TGCGCCAGCAGCTTGGCGGGACTAGCGGGGGGGAACACAGATACGCAGTATTTT.

The V call is TRBV29-1, the J call TRBJ1-2, with 7 bases aligning to TRBD1. CDR3 length: 15 residues. Germline-derived CDR1 and CDR2 are SQVTM and ANQGSEA. V trimming: 5 bases; J trimming: 0 bases; junction bases outside the gene matches: 9. CDR3 DNA: TGCAGCGTTAATACAGGGGACCTCCCTAACTATGGCTACACCTTC. As protein: CSVNTGDLPNYGYTF.

The chain recombines TRBV10-3 with TRBJ2-4; the match to TRBD2 covers 7 bases. This CDR3 has 16 residues. The ends lost 1 base at V and 0 bases at J; junction bases unmatched: 3. Germline CDR1 is ENHRY and CDR2 is SYGVKD. The CDR3 spells CAISELSGGAKNIQYF. Here the CDR3 DNA reads TGTGCCATCAGTGAGTTGTCGGGAGGAGCCAAAAACATTCAGTACTTC.

CDR3 sequence reads: CASSTPNRSLLNYGYTF. The CDR3 region has the DNA TGTGCCAGCAGCACCCCCAATAGGAGCTTGCTTAACTATGGCTACACCTTC. This chain connects TRBV9 to TRBJ1-2, with no clear D. The CDR3 is 17 residues long. Trimming took 4 bases from V and 1 from J, leaving 20 bases between them. CDR1 is SGDLS, CDR2 YYNGEE, per germline.

The chain links TRBV25-1 to TRBJ2-1; 11 bases are shared with TRBD1. The V gene's germline CDR1 is MGHDK and CDR2 SYGVNS. J was trimmed by 7 bases and V by 5 bases; bases with no gene match: 7. This CDR3 has 15 residues. CDR3 nucleotides: TGTGCCAGCAGTAACTCCGGGACAGGGGGAAATGAGCAGTTCTTC. It encodes CASSNSGTGGNEQFF.

This sequence joins TRBV4-1 and TRBJ2-7; 7 bases align to TRBD1. This CDR3 is built from 14 residues. The V gene's germline CDR1 is MGHRA and CDR2 YSYEKL. After removal of 4 bases from V and 1 base from J, the junction contained 4 bases not matched to a gene. The CDR3 DNA follows: TGCGCCAGCAGCCCTTGGGACAGATCCTACGAGCAGTACTTC. As protein: CASSPWDRSYEQYF.

This chain uses TRBV7-2 with TRBJ2-2, with no clear D. The ends were cut back, 6 bases at V and 7 bases at J, with 3 bases in the middle. Germline CDR1 SGHTA, CDR2 FQGNSA. The CDR3 length is 10 residues. CDR3 DNA: TGTGCCAGCAGGGGCGGGGAGCTGTTTTTT. It translates to CASRGGELFF.

The genes are TRBV11-3 and TRBJ2-7, with a weak D call TRBD1 (6 bases). The germline gives CDR1 SGHNT, CDR2 YENEEA. The CDR3 is made up of 20 amino acids. Trimming took 1 base from V and 2 from J, leaving 27 bases between them. The DNA for the CDR3 is TGTGCCAGCAGCTTAGGGATTAAGGGCCAGGGGATGGGGCGGACCTACGAGCAGTACTTC. Its translation is CASSLGIKGQGMGRTYEQYF.

The sample holds a few counts of this clone. The chain couples TRBV5-4 to TRBJ1-2; TRBD1 matches at 7 bases. Per germline, CDR1 SGHNT and CDR2 YYREEE (reference sequence). V lost 3 bases and J lost 2; bases outside the gene matches: 13. The CDR3 loop spans 17 amino acids. CDR3 bases: TGTGCCAGCAGCTCAGGAGCTGGGGCAGGGGGGAACTATGGCTACACCTTC. Residues: CASSSGAGAGGNYGYTF.

V usage is TRBV14 and J usage is TRBJ1-2; no clear D. The V end lost 0 bases, the J end lost 2 bases, and 4 bases lay between the germline ends. The CDR3 loop spans 13 amino acids. CDR1 SGHDN and CDR2 FVKESK come from the germline V gene. The CDR3 DNA sequence: TGTGCCAGCAGCCAAGAAGTAAACTATGGCTACACCTTC. Its translation: CASSQEVNYGYTF.

The chain is built from TRBV4-1 and TRBJ2-7, with 12 bases identical to TRBD2. This CDR3 spans 16 amino acids. The V gene end was trimmed by 3 bases and the J gene end by 6 bases; junction bases not matched to a gene: 9. Germline CDR1 MGHRA, CDR2 YSYEKL. CDR3 in amino acids: CASSHPRTSGMGEQYF. The CDR3, as DNA: TGCGCCAGCAGCCACCCCCGGACTAGCGGGATGGGCGAGCAGTACTTC.